The 26 T cell receptor beta chains given below trace back to one sample, sequenced in a study of T cell responses to AZD1222 COVID-19 vaccine. TCRdb's table, derived via immunoSEQ multiplex PCR, lists solely in-frame clones and lacks some. The table has about 96,000 clones, 89% seen once. The specimen was peripheral blood, collected on day 0 of AZD1222 vaccination. These receptors originate from an adult in good health.

The chain recombines TRBV9 with TRBJ1-1, with a tentative D call TRBD1 (5 bases). CDR1 is SGDLS and CDR2 is YYNGEE in the germline V gene. The V and J ends lost 2 bases and 1 base respectively, with 9 bases between them. This CDR3 contains 14 residues. CDR3 sequence reads: CASSVRQQNTEAFF. CDR3 sequence (DNA): TGTGCCAGCAGCGTGAGACAGCAGAACACTGAAGCTTTCTTT.

CDR3 in DNA: TGTGCCAGCAGCCAGTCGTCCTACGAGCAGTACTTC. This codes for CASSQSSYEQYF. The rearrangement uses TRBV14 and TRBJ2-7; D is undetermined. The V gene's germline CDR1 is SGHDN and CDR2 FVKESK. The CDR3 is 12 amino acids. Trimming pared 3 bases from V and 1 base from J, leaving 4 bases between. Together with reference TRBV14 and TRBJ2-7, the CDR3 gives the full variable domain: EAGVTQFPSHSVIEKGQTVTLRCDPISGHDNLYWYRRVMGKEIKFLLHFVKESKQDESGMPNNRFLAERTGGTYSTLKVQPAELEDSGVYFCASSQSSYEQYFGPGTRLTVT.

The V and J genes are TRBV30 and TRBJ1-3; 7 nucleotides line up with TRBD1. J gave up 4 bases and V 5 bases, and 8 bases lay outside the gene matches. CDR1 is GTSNPN, CDR2 SVGIG, per germline (reference sequence). This CDR3 region has 14 residues. The CDR3: CAWHPTGSGNTIYF. Written as DNA, the CDR3 is TGTGCCTGGCACCCGACAGGGTCCGGAAACACCATATATTTT.

The genes are TRBV5-5 and TRBJ1-4; possibly TRBD1 for D (6 bases). Germline CDR1 is SGHKS and CDR2 is YYEKEE (reference sequence). This CDR3 comprises 15 residues. Trimming shortened V by 4 bases and J by 8 bases, and 18 bases separated the two germline ends. The CDR3 loop reads CASSDQNGGAEKLFF. The CDR3 bases are TGTGCCAGCAGCGATCAGAACGGGGGGGCGGAAAAACTGTTTTTT.

The chain couples TRBV6-5 to TRBJ1-3; possible D gene TRBD1, 6 bases. This CDR3 is built from 16 residues. The V end was cut by 1 base, the J end by 0 bases, with 10 bases between. Germline CDR1 reads MNHEY; CDR2 reads SVGAGI. CDR3 amino acids: CASSYYGTSSGNTIYF. CDR3 DNA: TGTGCCAGCAGTTACTATGGGACATCCTCTGGAAACACCATATATTTT.

Here the CDR3 DNA reads TGTGCCTGGAGTTCGCCCTACGAGCAGTACTTC. Its protein is CAWSSPYEQYF. The V and J genes are TRBV30 and TRBJ2-7, with D unclear. V was pared by 2 bases and J by 2 bases, with 4 bases between. The germline gives CDR1 GTSNPN, CDR2 SVGIG (reference sequence). This CDR3 has 11 residues.

The chain couples TRBV28 to TRBJ2-3; D could derive from TRBD1 or TRBD2 (5 bases each). V lost 3 bases and J 2 bases, leaving 12 bases between the germline ends. The length of the CDR3 is 15 residues. Germline-derived CDR1 and CDR2 are MDHEN and SYDVKM. In DNA, the CDR3 is TGTGCCAGCAGTTTCCCTGGGACCCTCACAGATACGCAGTATTTT. Translation: CASSFPGTLTDTQYF.

The chain recombines TRBV18 with TRBJ1-2; TRBD1 aligns across 8 bases. CDR3 length equals 16 residues. The trim removed 1 base at V and 1 base at J, leaving 5 bases unmatched. Looked up from germline, CDR1 is KGHSH and CDR2 is LQKENI. The CDR3 reads CASSPRGQGDNYGYTF. The CDR3 nucleotides are TGTGCCAGCTCACCACGAGGACAGGGCGATAACTATGGCTACACCTTC.

This clone has just one count. The rearrangement links TRBV20-1 to TRBJ1-1; D is undetermined. Germline V gene sequence: CDR1 DFQATT, CDR2 SNEGSKA (reference sequence). This CDR3 is built from 12 residues. With 3 bases removed from V and 1 base from J, the gap between germline ends came to 6 bases. The CDR3 spells CSASPPNTEAFF. CDR3 coding DNA: TGCAGTGCTAGTCCCCCGAACACTGAAGCTTTCTTT.

The genes are TRBV6-5 and TRBJ2-1; a possible D gene is TRBD2 (5 bases). Germline assignment: CDR1 MNHEY and CDR2 SVGAGI. Trimming left V 4 bases short and J 7 bases short, with 8 bases between. The CDR3 length is 12 residues. The CDR3 bases are TGTGCCAGCAGTTTCCGGGGTAATGAGCAGTTCTTC. This translates into CASSFRGNEQFF.

The rearrangement joins TRBV30 to TRBJ2-7, with unresolved D. This CDR3 is 14 amino acids long. Germline V gene lookup returns CDR1 GTSNPN and CDR2 SVGIG (reference sequence). V was clipped by 3 bases and J by 3 bases, with 15 bases between them. CDR3 sequence reads: CAWRTKGFHYEQYF. CDR3 coding DNA: TGTGCCTGGAGGACGAAGGGCTTCCACTACGAGCAGTACTTC.

The CDR3 DNA follows: TGTGCCTGGAGTGAGGGACAGCTTTCACCCCTCCACTTT. Translating it yields CAWSEGQLSPLHF. This rearrangement joins TRBV30 to TRBJ1-6; the match to TRBD1 covers 7 bases. Germline CDR1 reads GTSNPN; CDR2 reads SVGIG (reference sequence). Trimming took 1 base from V and 9 from J; bases not matched to a gene: 3. The CDR3 totals 13 residues. Based on the CDR3 plus reference TRBV30 and TRBJ1-6, the full variable domain is SQTIHQWPATLVQPVGSPLSLECTVEGTSNPNLYWYRQAAGRGLQLLFYSVGIGQISSEVPQNLSASRPQDRQFILSSKKLLLSDSGFYLCAWSEGQLSPLHFGNGTRLTVT.

The chain carries TRBV6-5 and TRBJ1-1, with D uncertain. V lost 7 bases and J 1 base, leaving 10 bases between the germline ends. This CDR3 contains 13 residues. Germline CDR1 is MNHEY and CDR2 is SVGAGI. CDR3 in amino acids: CASTSRKNTEAFF. Here the CDR3 DNA reads TGTGCCAGCACCTCGAGGAAGAACACTGAAGCTTTCTTT.

The chain carries TRBV19 and TRBJ1-1, with TRBD1 matching over 9 bases. Germline values: CDR1 LNHDA, CDR2 SQIVND (reference sequence). There are 15 residues in the CDR3. J was trimmed by 1 base and V by 4 bases; bases with no gene match: 4. The CDR3 sequence: CASSSPGQGNTEAFF. DNA of the CDR3: TGTGCCAGTAGTAGTCCGGGACAGGGGAACACTGAAGCTTTCTTT.

This chain uses TRBV19 with TRBJ2-7; tentatively, D is TRBD2 (6 bases). The V gene's germline CDR1 is LNHDA and CDR2 SQIVND (reference sequence). This CDR3 is 13 amino acids long. Trimming cost V 0 bases and J 6 bases, with 9 bases left between them. The CDR3: CASSIDVGGEQYF. CDR3 in DNA: TGTGCCAGTAGTATAGATGTCGGGGGCGAGCAGTACTTC.

The V gene is TRBV2, the J gene TRBJ2-3, with 13 bases aligning to TRBD2. Germline CDR1 and CDR2: SNHLY and FYNNEI. Trimming at V came to 4 bases and at J to 1 base, leaving 2 bases not matched to a gene. This CDR3 is built from 16 residues. The CDR3 sequence: CASSGGLAGGTDTQYF. In nucleotides, the CDR3 is TGTGCCAGCAGTGGAGGACTAGCGGGGGGCACAGATACGCAGTATTTT.

The chain is built from TRBV7-8 and TRBJ2-2; no firm D call. The CDR3 sequence is 12 residues long. Between the trimmed V and J ends, which lost 3 bases and 6 bases, there was a span of 5 bases. The germline V gene has CDR1 SGHVS and CDR2 FQNEAQ. The CDR3 loop reads CASSFLPGELFF. The CDR3 bases are TGTGCCAGCAGCTTTCTACCCGGGGAGCTGTTTTTT.

V is TRBV5-1 and J is TRBJ2-7; D possibly corresponds to TRBD1 (5 bases). V lost 0 bases and J lost 2, with 12 bases in between. Germline CDR1 and CDR2: SGHRS and YFSETQ. The CDR3 is made up of 15 amino acids. CDR3 nucleotide sequence: TGCGCCAGCAGCTTGGCCGTGGGCAGGGCCTACGAGCAGTACTTC. As protein: CASSLAVGRAYEQYF. Drawing the rest from reference TRBV5-1 and TRBJ2-7, the complete variable domain is KAGVTQTPRYLIKTRGQQVTLSCSPISGHRSVSWYQQTPGQGLQFLFEYFSETQRNKGNFPGRFSGRQFSNSRSEMNVSTLELGDSALYLCASSLAVGRAYEQYFGPGTRLTVT.

The chain recombines TRBV2 with TRBJ1-5; D perhaps matches TRBD1 (6 bases). Trimming left V 6 bases short and J 0 bases short, with 6 bases between. The CDR3 is made up of 13 amino acids. Germline CDR1 is SNHLY and CDR2 is FYNNEI. The CDR3 region is CASRDSSNQPQHF. The CDR3 DNA sequence: TGTGCCAGCAGGGACAGTAGCAATCAGCCCCAGCATTTT.

The J gene is TRBJ2-1, the V gene TRBV18; a weak D match, TRBD1 (7 bases). Germline-derived CDR1 and CDR2 are KGHSH and LQKENI. Trimming shortened V by 4 bases and J by 10 bases, and 20 bases separated the two germline ends. The CDR3 has 15 amino acids. Here the CDR3 reads CASSLLLGQEGEQFF. CDR3 sequence (DNA): TGTGCCAGCTCACTTCTGCTAGGACAGGAGGGCGAGCAGTTCTTC.

This clone was counted only a few times. The chain combines TRBV9 with TRBJ2-5, with 9 bases lining up with TRBD2. CDR1 and CDR2 from the germline V gene are SGDLS and YYNGEE. The J segment lost 3 bases and the V segment lost 2 bases, leaving 5 bases of the junction unmatched. The CDR3 loop spans 15 amino acids. The CDR3 nucleotides are TGTGCCAGCAGCGTCCGCGGGGGGGCTGAAGAGACCCAGTACTTC. It yields the protein CASSVRGGAEETQYF.

V is TRBV3-1 (or the pseudogene TRBV3-2) and J is TRBJ1-2; D gene ambiguous. The V end lost 3 bases, the J end lost 6 bases, and 8 bases lay between the germline ends. This CDR3 spans 12 amino acids. CDR1 is LGHDT and CDR2 is YNNKEL in the germline V gene (reference sequence). The chain's CDR3 is CASSQSGDGYTF. DNA for the CDR3: TGTGCCAGCAGCCAGAGTGGAGATGGCTACACCTTC.

The CDR3 sequence is CAISEGQRGVRETQYF. The CDR3 nucleotides read TGTGCCATCAGTGAGGGACAGCGGGGAGTCCGGGAGACCCAGTACTTC. The rearrangement joins TRBV10-3 to TRBJ2-5; the D gene is possibly TRBD2 (7 bases). Germline V CDR1 and CDR2: ENHRY, SYGVKD. The CDR3 loop spans 16 amino acids. V was trimmed by 2 bases and J by 5 bases, leaving 18 bases between them.

This clone was counted a few times. The chain joins TRBV5-4 to TRBJ2-5; a weak D match, TRBD2 (5 bases). Between the trimmed V and J ends, which lost 4 bases and 0 bases, there was a span of 13 bases. The CDR3 is 15 amino acids. Germline CDR1 reads SGHNT; CDR2 reads YYREEE (reference sequence). The CDR3 spells CASSGGGRYQETQYF. In DNA, the CDR3 is TGTGCCAGCAGCGGAGGTGGTCGGTACCAAGAGACCCAGTACTTC. Together with reference TRBV5-4 and TRBJ2-5, the CDR3 gives the full variable domain: ETGVTQSPTHLIKTRGQQVTLRCSSQSGHNTVSWYQQALGQGPQFIFQYYREEENGRGNFPPRFSGLQFPNYSSELNVNALELDDSALYLCASSGGGRYQETQYFGPGTRLLVL.

This chain uses TRBV2 with TRBJ2-7; no reliable D call. CDR1 is SNHLY, CDR2 FYNNEI, per germline. The CDR3 has 12 amino acids. V was clipped by 6 bases and J by 4 bases, with 10 bases between them. The CDR3 region has the DNA TGTGCCAGCAGGCAGGTGGATTACGAGCAGTACTTC. Translated: CASRQVDYEQYF.

CDR3 in amino acids: CASSTPDRGSHSGANVLTF. CDR3 sequence (DNA): TGTGCCAGTAGTACGCCAGACAGGGGGTCACACTCTGGGGCCAACGTCCTGACTTTC. The chain employs TRBV19 and TRBJ2-6; 9 bases match TRBD1. The CDR3 spans 19 residues. Per germline, CDR1 LNHDA and CDR2 SQIVND (reference sequence). Trimming cost V 4 bases and J 0 bases; bases outside gene matches: 10.